This is a list of T cell receptor beta chains from one sample in a study of cytotoxic CD8 clonotypes in ibrutinib-treated CLL. Only in-frame clones appear in the TCRdb table, and some are missing; sequencing was by immunoSEQ multiplex PCR. This table holds 100,000 to 150,000 clones, approximately 85% found once. The sample here was PBMCs, taken after 24 months of ibrutinib treatment. The receptor set was obtained from a human donor with chronic lymphocytic leukemia. CDR3s include the opening cysteine and the closing phenylalanine or tryptophan. A D gene is named only where the DNA matches it firmly. Expanded clones get a size class; other rows say once, few or many, or leave the size out.

D,size,V,J,DNA,CDR3
TRBD1,.,TRBV6-1,TRBJ2-1,TGTGCCAGCAGTGAACGACAGGGTCCCCGTTACAATGAGCAGTTCTTC,CASSERQGPRYNEQFF
TRBD1,few,TRBV27,TRBJ1-3,TGTGCCAGCAGTTTCCCCATGGGGATCGACAGGGGGTCTGGAAACACCATATATTTT,CASSFPMGIDRGSGNTIYF
.,.,TRBV25-1,TRBJ1-2,TGTGCCAGCACGACAGAGAACTATGGCTACACCTTC,CASTTENYGYTF
.,.,TRBV27,TRBJ2-1,TGTGCCAGCACCCGGGACGCCGCCTACAATGAGCAGTTCTTC,CASTRDAAYNEQFF
.,.,TRBV28,TRBJ2-5,TGTGCCAGCAGTTTCCGGGTCTTTGCGGGGCCCCAAGAGACCCAGTACTTC,CASSFRVFAGPQETQYF
.,.,TRBV6-5,TRBJ2-5,TGTGCCAGCACCTCGTCTCACGGCCAAGGGACCCAGTACTTC,CASTSSHGQGTQYF
.,.,TRBV10-3,TRBJ1-4,TGTGCCATCAGTTATGGAGGGACCCAAAATGAAAAACTGTTTTTT,CAISYGGTQNEKLFF
.,.,TRBV18,TRBJ1-3,TGTGCCAGCTCACCTCAAACGGGGGCTGGCTCTGGAAACACCATATATTTT,CASSPQTGAGSGNTIYF
.,.,TRBV7-2,TRBJ1-1,TGTGCCAGCAGGACCGGGACGGCGGGGGGTGAAGCTTTCTTT,CASRTGTAGGEAFF
.,.,TRBV6-6,TRBJ1-4,TGTGCCAGCATGGCACCCCGGGGGGAAGGCGAAAAACTGTTTTTT,CASMAPRGEGEKLFF
.,.,TRBV15,TRBJ1-6,TGTGCCACCAGCAGAGTGACGGGGTACAATTCACCCCTCCACTTT,CATSRVTGYNSPLHF
.,.,TRBV2,TRBJ2-1,TGTGCCAGCAGTGACGACCCGCTCTACAATGAGCAGTTCTTC,CASSDDPLYNEQFF
.,once,TRBV7-2,TRBJ2-5,TGTGCCAGCAGTTATAGGTTCGGAGGGGAGACCCAGTACTTC,CASSYRFGGETQYF
.,.,TRBV7-2,TRBJ1-5,TGTGCCAGCAGCTTAGACAGAGGTTATCAGCCCCAGCATTTT,CASSLDRGYQPQHF
TRBD1,.,TRBV11-3,TRBJ2-1,TGTGCCAGCAGCTTAGTAGGGGGCCCCTACAATGAGCAGTTCTTC,CASSLVGGPYNEQFF
.,once,TRBV7-2,TRBJ2-7,TGTGCCAGCAGCTTAGTTGTCGAGCAGTACTTC,CASSLVVEQYF
TRBD1,.,TRBV23-1,TRBJ2-7,TGCGCCAGCCCTAGAGAACCTCGACAGGGGCTCGTCTACGAGCAGTACTTC,CASPREPRQGLVYEQYF
.,.,TRBV7-2,TRBJ2-7,TGTGCCAGCAGCTTAGCGCCCAACGAGCAGTACTTC,CASSLAPNEQYF
.,.,TRBV29-1,TRBJ2-7,TGCAGCGTTGGGGCAATCTACGAGCAGTACTTC,CSVGAIYEQYF
TRBD1,.,TRBV18,TRBJ2-3,TGTGCCAGCTCAAACAGGGGCGAGGGGGATACGCAGTATTTT,CASSNRGEGDTQYF
TRBD2,few,TRBV7-2,TRBJ2-1,TGTGCCAGCAGCCAGACTAGCGCTCAGGGGAATGAGCAGTTCTTC,CASSQTSAQGNEQFF
TRBD1,.,TRBV6-6,TRBJ2-2,TGTGCCAGCAGCATGACAGGGGGCGCCGGGGAGCTGTTTTTT,CASSMTGGAGELFF
.,.,TRBV7-8,TRBJ1-1,TGTGCCAGCAGCTTAGAAGGGGCGGGGGTACGCACTGAAGCTTTCTTT,CASSLEGAGVRTEAFF
.,.,TRBV7-3,TRBJ2-2,TGTGCCAGCAGTGATCGGGGCACCGGGGAGCTGTTTTTT,CASSDRGTGELFF
.,.,TRBV18,TRBJ2-3,TGTGCCAGCTCACCGGACTTCATGGCAGATACGCAGTATTTT,CASSPDFMADTQYF
TRBD1,.,TRBV9,TRBJ2-2,TGTGCCAGCAGCTTGGGACAGGAAGCCGGGGAGCTGTTTTTT,CASSLGQEAGELFF
.,.,TRBV5-1,TRBJ1-6,TGCGCCAGCAGAATCTCGACGGGGGATTCACCCCTCCACTTT,CASRISTGDSPLHF
.,.,TRBV5-1,TRBJ2-5,TGCGCCAGCAGCCTACTGGACAGCAACCAAGAGACCCAGTACTTC,CASSLLDSNQETQYF
.,.,TRBV27,TRBJ2-7,TGTGCCAGCAGTCCCGTTTGGAACTCCTACGAGCAGTACTTC,CASSPVWNSYEQYF
TRBD2,.,TRBV30,TRBJ2-1,TGTGCCTGGAGTGTACTGGCGGGGGGTGAGCAGTTCTTC,CAWSVLAGGEQFF
.,few,TRBV28,TRBJ1-3,TGTGCCAGCAGGGATTACCGGGACCGGGGTTCTTTACGCTCTGGAAACACCATATATTTT,CASRDYRDRGSLRSGNTIYF
.,.,TRBV2,TRBJ1-2,TGTGCCAGCAGTGAAGTGGAACAGGGCGGGGGCTACACCTTC,CASSEVEQGGGYTF
.,few,TRBV6-5,TRBJ1-5,TGTGCCAGCAGAAAGGGGGGAACGGGCCAGCCCCAGCATTTT,CASRKGGTGQPQHF
.,once,TRBV28,TRBJ1-5,TGTGCCAGCCAGGGAACGCCCGATCAGCCCCAGCATTTT,CASQGTPDQPQHF
.,.,TRBV9,TRBJ1-2,TGTGCCAGCAGCGTAGTAGGTAGGGTCGGGGAGGATGGCTACACCTTC,CASSVVGRVGEDGYTF
.,.,TRBV10-3,TRBJ1-5,TGTGCCATCAGTAGTGGCAATCAGCCCCAGCATTTT,CAISSGNQPQHF
.,.,TRBV7-2,TRBJ2-5,TGTGCCAGCAGCTTAGCGGGCAGGGGTCAGACCCAGTACTTC,CASSLAGRGQTQYF
TRBD1,.,TRBV27,TRBJ1-2,TGTGCCAGCAGTTTATCGCGGACAGGGGGCAATGGCTACACCTTC,CASSLSRTGGNGYTF
TRBD1,once,TRBV5-8,TRBJ1-5,TGTGCCAGCAGCTTCGCGGGACAGGTTTATAGCAATCAGCCCCAGCATTTT,CASSFAGQVYSNQPQHF
.,few,TRBV28,TRBJ1-6,TGTGCCAGCAGTTTAAGCCAGGGAAGGGGTTCACCCCTCCACTTT,CASSLSQGRGSPLHF
TRBD1,.,TRBV18,TRBJ1-1,TGTGCCAGCTCACCAGAAAACAGGGGTTTGAGCACTGAAGCTTTCTTT,CASSPENRGLSTEAFF
.,.,TRBV19,TRBJ1-2,TGTGCCAGTAGTATAGCCCAGGGAGGGGGCTATGGCTACACCTTC,CASSIAQGGGYGYTF
TRBD1,.,TRBV11-2,TRBJ2-2,TGTGCCAGCAGAATGACCGGGACAGGGAACACCGGGGAGCTGTTTTTT,CASRMTGTGNTGELFF
.,.,TRBV28,TRBJ2-5,TGTGCCAGCAGCGAGGACACCCAAGAGACCCAGTACTTC,CASSEDTQETQYF
TRBD1,.,TRBV7-2,TRBJ1-2,TGTGCCAGCAGCTCCTATGACAGGGTGGGCTACACCTTC,CASSSYDRVGYTF
TRBD2,.,TRBV28,TRBJ2-7,TGTGCCAGCAGTGGAGCGGGCGGGGGGGCATCCTACGAGCAGTACTTC,CASSGAGGGASYEQYF
.,.,TRBV19,TRBJ1-4,TGTGCCAGTAGTTTCTGGGGGAGAGAAAAACTGTTTTTT,CASSFWGREKLFF
TRBD2,.,TRBV7-9,TRBJ2-5,TGTGCCAGCAGCTTATTTAGCGGGGGGCGACTAGGGGAGACCCAGTACTTC,CASSLFSGGRLGETQYF
.,.,TRBV28,TRBJ2-7,TGTGCCAGCAGTAGGAGGGCGGGGCACTCCTACGAGCAGTACTTC,CASSRRAGHSYEQYF
TRBD1,.,TRBV4-3,TRBJ2-7,TGCGCCAGCAGCCCCGGGACAGGAGTGGGTTACGAGCAGTACTTC,CASSPGTGVGYEQYF
TRBD2,.,TRBV7-3,TRBJ2-5,TGTGCCAGCAGCTTAGTGACTAGCGGGAGCCCTCTTGAAGAGACCCAGTACTTC,CASSLVTSGSPLEETQYF
.,once,TRBV5-1,TRBJ1-5,TGCGCCAGCAGCTTGGCACCGGACCAGCCCCAGCATTTT,CASSLAPDQPQHF